This T cell receptor beta chain was captured by sequencing in a study of blood T cell repertoires in COVID-19. Study details: PBMCs, B-cell-depleted T cells, or T cells were the source of the cDNA or gDNA that made up the material.

Only in-frame clones appear in the TCRdb table, and some are missing; sequencing was by immunoSEQ multiplex PCR. The sample has hundreds of thousands of clones, over 80% seen once. This clone came up a few times. V was shortened by 6 bases and J by 10 bases, with 13 bases between the two germline ends. CDR3 length: 13 residues. Germline V CDR1 and CDR2: SGHNT, YENEEA. The TCR originated in a young woman who had recovered from COVID-19. The V gene is TRBV11-3, the J gene TRBJ1-6; D unresolved. Sequenced material: PBMCs or T cells enriched from blood (not recorded which). CDR3 residues: CASSAANRSPLHF. The CDR3 DNA sequence: TGTGCCAGCAGTGCGGCCAATAGATCACCCCTCCACTTT.